This TCR beta chain was recorded in a study of T cell responses to AZD1222 COVID-19 vaccine. Points from the study as a whole: Spike-specific TCR breadth and depth rose after two AZD1222 doses. Clonal diversity was possibly underestimated; the donors were predominantly white British and more often female. Repertoires were obtained only post-peak T cell response. Reports say nearly half of spike-specific TCRs go after unmutated variant regions.

Some clones are missing from TCRdb's copy, which holds only in-frame ones; the method was immunoSEQ multiplex PCR. Of fewer than 120,000 clones in the sample, 80% to 95% were seen once. Turning to this clone: The antigen is not known.

With 5 bases removed from V and 0 bases from J, the gap between germline ends came to 15 bases. There are 16 residues in the CDR3. Germline V gene lookup returns CDR1 MDHEN and CDR2 SYDVKM. This chain links TRBV28 with TRBJ2-3; unclear D gene. Here the sequenced sample was peripheral blood, taken on day 0 of AZD1222 vaccination. This clonotype was sampled from an adult in good health. CDR3 nucleotide sequence: TGTGCCAGCAGTCTCGGCGCCAGAAGTAGCACAGATACGCAGTATTTT. Residues: CASSLGARSSTDTQYF. The whole variable domain, filled in from reference TRBV28 and TRBJ2-3, reads DVKVTQSSRYLVKRTGEKVFLECVQDMDHENMFWYRQDPGLGLRLIYFSYDVKMKEKGDIPEGYSVSREKKERFSLILESASTNQTSMYLCASSLGARSSTDTQYFGPGTRLTVL.